The 12 T cell receptor beta chains in this list originate from one sample, sequenced in a study of blood T cell repertoires in COVID-19. Libraries were prepared by immunoSEQ multiplex PCR; TCRdb keeps only in-frame clonotypes and omits some of them. The repertoire includes around 150,000 clones, about 80% of them detected once, and around 16% sits in the top ten. What was sequenced was peripheral blood. Receptors originate from a middle-aged man with acute or convalescent COVID-19.

This chain uses TRBV19 with TRBJ2-4; possibly TRBD2 for D (6 bases). This CDR3 is built from 20 residues. CDR1 and CDR2 (germline): LNHDA, SQIVND (reference sequence). Between the trimmed V and J ends, which lost 1 base and 0 bases, there was a span of 22 bases. DNA for the CDR3: TGTGCCAGTAGTATAGGAAGGCTAGCGCTGGGCCAATTAGCCAAAAACATTCAGTACTTC. Its translation is CASSIGRLALGQLAKNIQYF.

J is TRBJ1-4 and V is TRBV6-5; 7 bases are a match to TRBD1. This CDR3 region has 13 residues. The trim removed 6 bases at V and 9 bases at J, leaving 7 bases unmatched. Germline V gene lookup returns CDR1 MNHEY and CDR2 SVGAGI. CDR3 loop: CASRDTGEQKLFF. CDR3 DNA: TGTGCCAGCAGGGACACAGGGGAGCAAAAACTGTTTTTT.

This clone turned up a few times. The genes are TRBV30 and TRBJ1-5, with 8 bases lining up with TRBD1. The V segment lost 2 bases and the J segment 4 bases; nucleotides outside the gene matches: 7. Germline-derived CDR1 and CDR2 are GTSNPN and SVGIG (reference sequence). This CDR3 comprises 15 residues. The CDR3 bases are TGTGCCTGGAGTCGTGGACAGGGAGGGAATCAGCCCCAGCATTTT. This codes for CAWSRGQGGNQPQHF.

The chain carries TRBV5-6 and TRBJ2-5, with D possibly TRBD1 on 6 matching bases. The CDR3 has 15 amino acids. V dropped 0 bases and J dropped 3 bases, with 12 bases sitting between them. The germline V gene encodes CDR1 SGHDT and CDR2 YYEEEE. The CDR3 spells CASSLAGAGEETQYF. The CDR3 coding sequence is TGTGCCAGCAGCTTGGCCGGGGCAGGGGAAGAGACCCAGTACTTC.

The genes are TRBV7-9 and TRBJ2-5, with D possibly matching TRBD1 (5 bases). This CDR3 region has 15 residues. V was pared by 5 bases and J by 4 bases, with 17 bases between. CDR1 and CDR2 (germline): SEHNR, FQNEAQ (reference sequence). The CDR3 region has the DNA TGTGCCAGCAGCCCTCCGGCACAGGTGATAGAGACCCAGTACTTC. It translates to CASSPPAQVIETQYF.

The rearrangement joins TRBV9 to TRBJ1-1, with 8 nucleotides matching TRBD1. The V segment lost 2 bases and the J segment 5 bases; nucleotides outside the gene matches: 11. CDR1 is SGDLS and CDR2 is YYNGEE in the germline V gene. The length of the CDR3 is 16 residues. CDR3 bases: TGTGCCAGCAGCGTTTTTTCAGGGGGCGCGCGGACTGAAGCTTTCTTT. Translation gives CASSVFSGGARTEAFF.

A single count supports this clone. The V and J genes are TRBV5-1 and TRBJ2-1, with a possible D match to TRBD1 (5 bases). Looked up from germline, CDR1 is SGHRS and CDR2 is YFSETQ. The CDR3 has 14 amino acids. The V gene lost 0 bases and the J gene lost 3 bases, with 7 bases spanning the gap. CDR3 DNA sequence: TGCGCCAGCAGCTTGGCAGGGTTCTACAATGAGCAGTTCTTC. Its translation: CASSLAGFYNEQFF.

The V gene is TRBV30, the J gene TRBJ1-6, with TRBD1 matching over 8 bases. J lost 7 bases, V lost 3 bases, and 8 bases had no gene match. From germline, CDR1 is GTSNPN and CDR2 SVGIG (reference sequence). CDR3 size: 15 residues. CDR3 residues: CAWRVGQGINSPLHF. CDR3 bases: TGTGCCTGGAGAGTCGGACAGGGAATCAATTCACCCCTCCACTTT. The full variable domain, its missing parts supplied by reference TRBV30 and TRBJ1-6, is SQTIHQWPATLVQPVGSPLSLECTVEGTSNPNLYWYRQAAGRGLQLLFYSVGIGQISSEVPQNLSASRPQDRQFILSSKKLLLSDSGFYLCAWRVGQGINSPLHFGNGTRLTVT.

The CDR3 coding sequence is TGTGCCAGCAGCTGGGACTTACCTAACTATGGCTACACCTTC. It specifies CASSWDLPNYGYTF. The chain combines TRBV5-5 with TRBJ1-2, with D maybe TRBD1 (5 bases). The V gene's germline CDR1 is SGHKS and CDR2 YYEKEE (reference sequence). Trimming took off 3 bases at V and 0 bases at J, with 9 bases between the two ends. CDR3 length: 14 residues.

The chain combines TRBV7-9 with TRBJ2-3; D possibly corresponds to TRBD2 (5 bases). Trimming pared 1 base from V and 5 bases from J, leaving 19 bases between. This CDR3 contains 17 residues. CDR1 is SEHNR and CDR2 is FQNEAQ in the germline V gene (reference sequence). This CDR3 is CASSLGSRAVMEDTQYF. The DNA for the CDR3 is TGTGCCAGCAGCTTAGGCAGTCGAGCGGTAATGGAAGATACGCAGTATTTT.

The rearrangement links TRBV19 to TRBJ2-5; TRBD2 is a possible D gene (5 bases). CDR1 and CDR2 from the germline V gene are LNHDA and SQIVND (reference sequence). This CDR3 region has 15 residues. V was clipped by 3 bases and J by 2 bases, with 13 bases between them. The CDR3 loop reads CASSMRGKVQETQYF. CDR3 nucleotide sequence: TGTGCCAGTAGTATGCGAGGGAAGGTGCAAGAGACCCAGTACTTC. Combining the CDR3 with reference TRBV19 and TRBJ2-5 gives the whole variable domain DGGITQSPKYLFRKEGQNVTLSCEQNLNHDAMYWYRQDPGQGLRLIYYSQIVNDFQKGDIAEGYSVSREKKESFPLTVTSAQKNPTAFYLCASSMRGKVQETQYFGPGTRLLVL.

V is TRBV20-1 and J is TRBJ2-2, with 12 bases identical to TRBD2. The germline V gene encodes CDR1 DFQATT and CDR2 SNEGSKA (reference sequence). V was pared by 3 bases and J by 3 bases, with 5 bases of the junction left unmatched. This CDR3 has 16 amino acids. CDR3 protein: CSASSSGGADTGELFF. The DNA of the CDR3 is TGCAGTGCTAGTTCTAGCGGGGGGGCCGACACCGGGGAGCTGTTTTTT.